This TCR beta chain originates from a study of cytotoxic CD8 clonotypes in ibrutinib-treated CLL. The CDR3 is 14 amino acids. V was pared by 2 bases and J by 5 bases, with 10 bases between. Germline V gene lookup returns CDR1 SEHNR and CDR2 FQNEAQ (reference sequence). Clones were sequenced by immunoSEQ multiplex PCR, and TCRdb holds only the in-frame ones, with some missing. The top ten clones hold around 30% of a sample with roughly 54,000 clones, roughly three fifths of them seen once. This clone was observed at least ten times. This sequence originates from a human donor with chronic lymphocytic leukemia. The starting material was PBMCs, obtained after 24 months of ibrutinib treatment. The chain uses TRBV7-9 and TRBJ2-1; no clear D gene. Here the CDR3 DNA reads TGTGCCAGCAGCTTAATCGGACCAAACAATGAGCAGTTCTTC. It yields the protein CASSLIGPNNEQFF.